What follows describes a single TCR beta chain. The antigen remains unidentified. The repertoire was sequenced with immunoSEQ multiplex PCR; TCRdb's copy has only in-frame clones and lacks some. Of about 11,000 clones detected, around 65% appear once; the ten largest clones hold 15% to 20%. The entry originates in a study of immune cell composition in non-small cell lung cancer. Overall study results and limits: It was not proven that tumour-reactive clones equal dominant tumour-associated clones. Tumour TCR-beta clonality showed no significant link to smoking pack-years. Around 75% of squamous and 30% to 35% of adenocarcinoma cases had tumour-associated clones >0.5%.

Genomic DNA came from frozen unsorted single-cell suspensions. Germline CDR1 reads LGHNA; CDR2 reads YSLEER. CDR3 length: 15 amino acids. Between the trimmed V and J ends, which lost 1 base and 2 bases, there was a span of 11 bases. The clonotype comes from a human donor with non-small cell lung cancer. The J gene is TRBJ1-2, the V gene TRBV4-3, with no clear D. The specimen sequenced was lung tumor tissue. The CDR3 here is CASSQGGSSNYGYTF. The CDR3 nucleotides read TGCGCCAGCAGCCAAGGAGGCAGCTCCAACTATGGCTACACCTTC.